These T cell receptor beta chains were read from a single sample in a study of blood T cell repertoires in COVID-19. Clones were read by immunoSEQ multiplex PCR, and TCRdb kept only the in-frame ones, dropping some. The sample gives a few hundred thousand clones, more than 75% of which show up once; 9.5% to 15% is in the top ten. Sequencing was performed on peripheral blood. The receptors derive from a human donor in a cohort sampled during active COVID-19. CDR3s include the opening cysteine and the closing phenylalanine or tryptophan. D genes are given only for firm matches. Some rows mark clone size as missing; the rest say once, few, many or name a class of expanded clone.

CDR3 protein,CDR3 DNA,clone size,J gene,V gene,D gene
CASSWGTGQPQHF,TGTGCCAGCAGTTGGGGGACAGGTCAGCCCCAGCATTTT,NA,TRBJ1-5,TRBV27,TRBD1
CASSEARLAGTSDTQYF,TGTGCCAGCAGTGAAGCGCGGTTAGCGGGGACTTCAGATACGCAGTATTTT,NA,TRBJ2-3,TRBV6-1,TRBD2
CASSRGDTQYF,TGTGCCAGCAGCCGCGGGGATACGCAGTATTTT,NA,TRBJ2-3,TRBV5-4,NA
CASSLGQGAGGNTIYF,TGCGCCAGCAGCCTTGGACAGGGGGCGGGCGGAAACACCATATATTTT,NA,TRBJ1-3,TRBV4-1,TRBD1
CASSAGDGTGGIYEQYF,TGTGCCAGCAGCGCGGGGGATGGGACAGGGGGAATCTACGAGCAGTACTTC,NA,TRBJ2-7,TRBV9,TRBD1
CASSLSSSPFAGYTF,TGTGCCAGCAGCCTATCTTCGTCCCCATTCGCGGGCTACACCTTC,NA,TRBJ1-2,TRBV3-1/TRBV3-2,NA
CASSPPYYEQYF,TGTGCCAGCAGTCCCCCTTACTACGAGCAGTACTTC,NA,TRBJ2-7,TRBV6-6,NA
CASSLESGGHQPQHF,TGTGCCAGCAGCTTAGAATCAGGGGGCCATCAGCCCCAGCATTTT,many,TRBJ1-5,TRBV11-2,TRBD1
CATRTSSYNEQFF,TGTGCCACCCGAACTAGCTCCTACAATGAGCAGTTCTTC,NA,TRBJ2-1,TRBV6-5,NA
CASSLVGAGLSTDTQYF,TGTGCCAGCAGCTTGGTAGGGGCAGGGCTAAGCACAGATACGCAGTATTTT,NA,TRBJ2-3,TRBV5-4,NA
CASSLAPPSGTGVQPQHF,TGTGCCAGCAGCTTAGCCCCGCCCTCCGGGACAGGGGTCCAGCCCCAGCATTTT,NA,TRBJ1-5,TRBV7-2,TRBD1
CASSPGTGRYGYTF,TGTGCCAGCAGCCCAGGGACAGGTCGCTATGGCTACACCTTC,NA,TRBJ1-2,TRBV5-6,TRBD1